These T cell receptor beta chains were read from a single sample in a study of T cell changes during pregnancy in multiple sclerosis. Using immunoSEQ multiplex PCR, the repertoire was profiled, and TCRdb retains in-frame clones only, with some absent. The sample consists of about 30,000 clones, about 90% of them appearing once. This sample comprised peripheral blood, obtained in the first trimester of pregnancy. Source of these receptors: a female donor in good health, enrolled as a control in a pregnancy study. Both conserved end residues are part of each CDR3. Fields, in order: D gene, clone size, J gene, V gene, CDR3 DNA, CDR3 protein. A D gene is named only where the DNA matches it firmly. The size entry is marked missing in some rows and otherwise reads once, few, many or a size class.

NA | NA | TRBJ2-7 | TRBV15 | TGTGCCACCAGCAGAGATCGGGGGACAGTTGGCTTCGAGCAGTACTTC | CATSRDRGTVGFEQYF
TRBD2 | few | TRBJ2-7 | TRBV4-2 | TGTGCCAGCAGCCAAGTGATTAGCGGGAGTCTGGGAGAGCAGTACTTC | CASSQVISGSLGEQYF
NA | NA | TRBJ1-1 | TRBV29-1 | TGCAGCGGATCTACAGCTCAGGGGACTGAAGCTTTCTTT | CSGSTAQGTEAFF
NA | NA | TRBJ1-2 | TRBV11-2 | TGTGCCAGCAGCCCTCAGGGGCTCTATGGCTACACCTTC | CASSPQGLYGYTF
NA | NA | TRBJ1-2 | TRBV7-8 | TGTGCCAGCAGCTTAGCGGCGCAGGGGCTAAATGGCTACACCTTC | CASSLAAQGLNGYTF
NA | once | TRBJ1-2 | TRBV4-3 | TGCGCCAGCAGCCAAGGGCAGGGAAGCTATGGCTACACCTTC | CASSQGQGSYGYTF
TRBD2 | once | TRBJ2-3 | TRBV7-9 | TGTGCCAGCAGCTTAGTTCGGGGGGCAGATACGCAGTATTTT | CASSLVRGADTQYF
NA | few | TRBJ1-1 | TRBV5-1 | TGCGCCAGCAGCTTTGAGATGAACACTGAAGCTTTCTTT | CASSFEMNTEAFF
TRBD2 | NA | TRBJ2-7 | TRBV25-1 | TGTGCCAGCAGTGCTCCGGGAGGGTACGAGCAGTACTTC | CASSAPGGYEQYF
NA | NA | TRBJ2-2 | TRBV5-1 | TGCGCCAGCATAGAACCTCCGAACACCGGGGAGCTGTTTTTT | CASIEPPNTGELFF
TRBD2 | NA | TRBJ2-7 | TRBV5-1 | TGCGCCAGCAGCTCTAGCGGGAGGGCATCCTACGAGCAGTACTTC | CASSSSGRASYEQYF
NA | NA | TRBJ2-7 | TRBV15 | TGTGCCACCAGCAGAGCGGGCAGGGACTACGAGCAGTACTTC | CATSRAGRDYEQYF
TRBD1 | NA | TRBJ1-1 | TRBV15 | TGTGCCACCAGCGCCCGACAGGGTCAGAACACTGAAGCTTTCTTT | CATSARQGQNTEAFF
TRBD1 | NA | TRBJ1-5 | TRBV19 | TGTGCCAGTAGTATGAGGGGAGAAGGGGGCCAGCCCCAGCATTTT | CASSMRGEGGQPQHF
NA | NA | TRBJ1-1 | TRBV4-2 | TGTGCCAGCAGCCAGATGGGGCCCGGGACTACGAACACTGAAGCTTTCTTT | CASSQMGPGTTNTEAFF
TRBD1 | NA | TRBJ1-3 | TRBV10-3 | TGTGCAGGACAGGGGGTTTCCGGAAACACCATATATTTT | CAGQGVSGNTIYF
NA | NA | TRBJ2-3 | TRBV19 | TGTGCCAGTAGTCTAGGGGAGATAAGCACAGATACGCAGTATTTT | CASSLGEISTDTQYF
TRBD1 | once | TRBJ1-2 | TRBV13 | TGTGCCAGCAGCTTAGGCCGCCGGACAGGGTCTGGCTACACCTTC | CASSLGRRTGSGYTF
TRBD1 | once | TRBJ2-2 | TRBV7-2 | TGTGCCAGCAGCGTGGGACAGGGGATCACCGGGGAGCTGTTTTTT | CASSVGQGITGELFF
TRBD1 | NA | TRBJ2-7 | TRBV6-1 | TGTGCCAGCAGTGACGGGACAGGTTCATACGAGCAGTACTTC | CASSDGTGSYEQYF
TRBD1 | NA | TRBJ1-2 | TRBV19 | TGTGCCAGTAAACCGACAGGGACCGTGAATGGGGATGGCTACACCTTC | CASKPTGTVNGDGYTF
TRBD1 | NA | TRBJ1-6 | TRBV5-6 | TGTGCCAGCAGCTTCCGGGACAGGCTAAATTCACCCCTCCACTTT | CASSFRDRLNSPLHF
NA | NA | TRBJ2-3 | TRBV6-5 | TGTGCCAGCAGTTATTTCGACAGGTTAACAGATACGCAGTATTTT | CASSYFDRLTDTQYF
NA | NA | TRBJ2-2 | TRBV25-1 | TGTGCCAGCAGCCTTAGCGTTGCGAACACCGGGGAGCTGTTTTTT | CASSLSVANTGELFF
NA | NA | TRBJ2-1 | TRBV14 | TGTGCCAGCTCCCCGTTGACTGCCTACAATGAGCAGTTCTTC | CASSPLTAYNEQFF
TRBD1 | NA | TRBJ2-6 | TRBV6-5 | TGTGCCAGCAGCACCGGGACAGCTGGGGCCAACGTCCTGACTTTC | CASSTGTAGANVLTF
NA | NA | TRBJ2-3 | TRBV10-3 | TGTGCCATCAGTGTACTAGCTAGCACAGATACGCAGTATTTT | CAISVLASTDTQYF